This TCR beta chain was captured by sequencing in a study of Graves' ophthalmopathy and Graves' hyperthyroidism. Beta-chain TCR CDR3 regions were amplified from RNA transcripts. RT-PCR was first run with HTBI primers, then multiplex PCR in a second round. TCRdb re-called the multiplex PCR reads through MiXCR, storing one row per CDR3 protein. The data contain some 370,000 distinct CDR3 sequences, about a sixth of them singletons. Hyperthyroidism showing no ophthalmopathy within 18 months of follow-up was stable. Serum thyroxine and TRAb, along with clinical symptoms, thyroid ultrasound and orbital computed tomography, were what diagnosis relied on. Study observations and caveats: The majority of expanded thyroid clonotypes above 0.001 frequency also occurred in blood.

This clonotype was picked up many times. Antigen: not known. The V and J ends lost 3 bases and 4 bases respectively, with 12 bases between them. The CDR3 is made up of 14 amino acids. Sequencing was done on a sample of peripheral blood. The chain recombines TRBV12-3 or TRBV12-4 with TRBJ1-2; no clear D. This TCR was sampled from an adult woman with stable Graves' hyperthyroidism. The CDR3 loop reads CASSFEDRLYGYTF. The CDR3 nucleotides are TGTGCCAGCAGTTTTGAAGACCGACTCTATGGCTACACCTTC.